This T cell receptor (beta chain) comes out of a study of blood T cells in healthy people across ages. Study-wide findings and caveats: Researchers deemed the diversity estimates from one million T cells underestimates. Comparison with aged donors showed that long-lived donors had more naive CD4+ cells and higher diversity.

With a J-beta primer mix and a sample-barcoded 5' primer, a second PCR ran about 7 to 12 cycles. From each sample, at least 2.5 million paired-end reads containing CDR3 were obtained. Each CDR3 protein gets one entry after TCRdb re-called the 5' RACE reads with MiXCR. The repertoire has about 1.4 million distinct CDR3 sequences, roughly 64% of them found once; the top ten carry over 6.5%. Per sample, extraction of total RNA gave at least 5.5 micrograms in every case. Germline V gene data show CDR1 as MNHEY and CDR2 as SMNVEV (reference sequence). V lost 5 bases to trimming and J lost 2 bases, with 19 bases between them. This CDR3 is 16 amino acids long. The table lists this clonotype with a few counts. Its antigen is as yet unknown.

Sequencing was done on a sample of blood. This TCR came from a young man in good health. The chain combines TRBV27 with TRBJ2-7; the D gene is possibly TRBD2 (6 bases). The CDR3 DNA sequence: TGTGCCAGCAGTCCCTCGGGTAGCGGATTTCCCTACGAGCAGTACTTC. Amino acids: CASSPSGSGFPYEQYF.